The next 30 T cell receptor beta chains were all read from a single sample in a study of blood T cell repertoires in COVID-19. Only in-frame clones appear in the TCRdb table, and some are missing; sequencing was by immunoSEQ multiplex PCR. The profile covers over 600,000 clones, with about nine tenths appearing a single time and over 0.2% taken by the ten largest. Input material: peripheral blood. The receptors here all came from a woman aged 18-29 years with acute or convalescent COVID-19.

The chain combines TRBV9 with TRBJ2-3; a weak D match, TRBD2 (6 bases). CDR1 is SGDLS, CDR2 YYNGEE, per germline. V was clipped by 3 bases and J by 2 bases, with 13 bases between them. The CDR3 extends over 15 amino acids. The CDR3: CASSAGTSFTDTQYF. The CDR3 DNA reads TGTGCCAGCAGCGCCGGGACTTCCTTCACAGATACGCAGTATTTT.

The genes are TRBV11-2 and TRBJ1-3, with TRBD1 identical over 9 bases. With 4 bases clipped from V and 9 bases from J, the junction kept 19 bases outside the gene matches. The CDR3 is made up of 18 amino acids. The germline V gene encodes CDR1 SGHAT and CDR2 FQNNGV. DNA of the CDR3: TGTGCCAGCAGCTCGGCCCAGACCCGGGACAGGGCCTGGGGCACCATATATTTT. Translating gives CASSSAQTRDRAWGTIYF.

The V gene is TRBV19, the J gene TRBJ1-6; no firm D call. The CDR3 runs to 16 residues. Germline CDR1 is LNHDA and CDR2 is SQIVND (reference sequence). The V end was cut by 6 bases, the J end by 7 bases, with 19 bases between. CDR3 residues: CASSPGRLSANSPLHF. The CDR3 DNA reads TGTGCCAGTAGCCCTGGGCGCCTTTCGGCCAATTCACCCCTCCACTTT.

This clone occurred once. The chain links TRBV19 to TRBJ1-1, with TRBD1 matching over 7 bases. The CDR3 has 15 residues. V was clipped by 3 bases and J by 0 bases; unmatched bases: 4. Germline values: CDR1 LNHDA, CDR2 SQIVND (reference sequence). CDR3 bases: TGTGCCAGTAGTATGGACAGGTTTATGAACACTGAAGCTTTCTTT. It translates to CASSMDRFMNTEAFF.

This chain joins TRBV12-3 or TRBV12-4 and TRBJ1-5; D remains unclear. V was clipped by 8 bases and J by 9 bases, with 17 bases between them. This CDR3 contains 13 residues. The CDR3 DNA sequence: TGTGCCAGCCAAGGAGGCCCTTGGGGGCCCCAGCATTTT. It encodes CASQGGPWGPQHF.

The chain carries TRBV9 and TRBJ2-2; a possible D gene is TRBD2 (7 bases). Germline values: CDR1 SGDLS, CDR2 YYNGEE. The CDR3 length is 17 residues. Trimming removed 4 bases at V and 6 bases at J, with 22 bases between. Here the CDR3 reads CASSRRSGGNPSGELFF. The CDR3 region has the DNA TGTGCCAGCAGCCGCAGGTCGGGGGGCAATCCTTCCGGGGAGCTGTTTTTT.

The rearrangement links TRBV2 to TRBJ2-2, with D unresolved. V lost 8 bases and J 1 base, leaving 11 bases between the germline ends. Germline lookup yields CDR1 SNHLY and CDR2 FYNNEI. The CDR3 is made up of 14 amino acids. The CDR3 DNA reads TGTGCCAGCGAGTTCGGCGGGAACACCGGGGAGCTGTTTTTT. Translated: CASEFGGNTGELFF.

V and J are TRBV2 and TRBJ1-5; D is unclear. In germline, CDR1 is SNHLY, CDR2 FYNNEI. The CDR3 sequence is 16 residues long. V dropped 6 bases and J dropped 1 base, with 16 bases sitting between them. CDR3 residues: CASSEETRLSNQPQHF. CDR3 coding DNA: TGTGCCAGCAGCGAGGAAACTCGATTGAGCAATCAGCCCCAGCATTTT.

The gene calls are TRBV6-2 or TRBV6-3 and TRBJ2-7; D is unclear. Trimming cost V 5 bases and J 3 bases, with 20 bases left between them. Germline assignment: CDR1 MNHEY and CDR2 SVGEGT. The CDR3 runs to 16 residues. The CDR3 bases are TGTGCCAGCAGTAGGCCCGACGAGTTCCTAGACTACGAGCAGTACTTC. This sequence encodes CASSRPDEFLDYEQYF.

The rearrangement uses TRBV7-9 and TRBJ1-1, with D possibly being TRBD1 (5 bases). V was clipped by 7 bases and J by 3 bases, with 9 bases between them. The CDR3 sequence is 12 residues long. The germline CDR1 and CDR2 sequences are SEHNR and FQNEAQ (reference sequence). The CDR3 bases are TGTGCCAGCACCCTCAGGGACACTGAAGCTTTCTTT. Its translation is CASTLRDTEAFF.

This chain joins TRBV20-1 and TRBJ2-3; weak D call: TRBD2 (7 bases). The V gene lost 5 bases and the J gene lost 5 bases, with 17 bases spanning the gap. The germline V gene has CDR1 DFQATT and CDR2 SNEGSKA (reference sequence). This CDR3 has 14 residues. CDR3 coding DNA: TGCAGTGCTCGTGAGGGGGGGTTTGTAGATACGCAGTATTTT. Translation gives CSAREGGFVDTQYF.

The gene calls are TRBV6-1 and TRBJ2-2, with D possibly being TRBD1 (5 bases). The CDR3 is made up of 15 amino acids. Germline loops: CDR1 MNHNS, CDR2 SASEGT. V lost 1 base to trimming and J lost 3 bases, with 9 bases between them. CDR3 DNA: TGTGCCAGCAGTGAAGGTACAGGTTACACCGGGGAGCTGTTTTTT. Encoded protein: CASSEGTGYTGELFF.

The chain combines TRBV9 with TRBJ2-3, with 7 bases that match TRBD2. CDR3 length: 17 residues. The germline gives CDR1 SGDLS, CDR2 YYNGEE. V shed 0 bases, J shed 0 bases, and the junction held 7 bases outside the gene matches. The DNA for the CDR3 is TGTGCCAGCAGCGTAGAAAGTAGGCGGGGGAGCACAGATACGCAGTATTTT. Protein sequence: CASSVESRRGSTDTQYF.

The rearrangement uses TRBV27 and TRBJ2-1, with TRBD1 identical over 10 bases. Trimming removed 10 bases from V and 9 bases from J; junction bases left unmatched: 9. Per the germline V gene, CDR1 is MNHEY and CDR2 is SMNVEV (reference sequence). CDR3 length: 13 amino acids. CDR3 residues: CATADRGSSEQFF. In nucleotides, the CDR3 is TGTGCCACCGCGGACAGGGGGAGTAGTGAGCAGTTCTTC.

The V and J genes are TRBV13 and TRBJ2-3; D uncertain. Trimming shortened V by 4 bases and J by 0 bases, and 11 bases separated the two germline ends. CDR1 and CDR2 (germline): PRHDT, FYEKMQ (reference sequence). This CDR3 region has 15 residues. The CDR3 sequence is CASSSRLGSTDTQYF. CDR3 nucleotide sequence: TGTGCCAGCAGCTCCCGGCTCGGGAGCACAGATACGCAGTATTTT.

The rearrangement uses TRBV6-2 or TRBV6-3 and TRBJ1-2, with D possibly matching TRBD1 (6 bases). The length of the CDR3 is 13 residues. Germline V gene data show CDR1 as MNHEY and CDR2 as SVGEGT. V was clipped by 5 bases and J by 7 bases, with 14 bases between them. The CDR3 spells CASSQKEQGGYTF. In nucleotides, the CDR3 is TGTGCCAGCAGTCAGAAGGAACAGGGTGGCTACACCTTC.

This clone was recorded once. V is TRBV9 and J is TRBJ2-1, with TRBD2 matching over 15 bases. Germline V gene sequence: CDR1 SGDLS, CDR2 YYNGEE. The CDR3 contains 16 residues. V lost 4 bases and J lost 8; bases outside the gene matches: 7. In nucleotides, the CDR3 is TGTGCCAGCAGCCCGTCATGGACTAGCGGGGGGGATGAGCAGTTCTTC. Its protein is CASSPSWTSGGDEQFF.

Only one count was recorded for this clone. The V and J genes are TRBV7-2 and TRBJ2-3; TRBD2 aligns across 7 bases. V shed 4 bases, J shed 3 bases, and the junction held 10 bases outside the gene matches. The CDR3 loop spans 16 amino acids. Germline-derived CDR1 and CDR2 are SGHTA and FQGNSA. CDR3 protein: CASSSRMGGLTDTQYF. The CDR3 DNA follows: TGTGCCAGCAGCTCCCGGATGGGGGGGTTGACAGATACGCAGTATTTT.

This sequence joins TRBV3-1 (or the pseudogene TRBV3-2) and TRBJ1-5; D possibly corresponds to TRBD1 (6 bases). CDR3 length: 14 amino acids. The germline gives CDR1 LGHDT, CDR2 YNNKEL (reference sequence). Trimming pared 4 bases from V and 4 bases from J, leaving 11 bases between. The chain's CDR3 is CASSLSQGNQPQHF. The CDR3 DNA reads as TGTGCCAGCAGCCTATCTCAGGGGAATCAGCCCCAGCATTTT.

In regard to this clone: This sample includes further DNA sequences coding for the same CDR3. V gene TRBV24-1 combines with J gene TRBJ2-7; D is perhaps TRBD1 (6 bases). From germline, CDR1 is KGHDR and CDR2 SFDVKD. This CDR3 is built from 16 residues. V lost 3 bases and J lost 5, with 19 bases in between. The chain's CDR3 is CATSDPTGSRNDEQYF. Here the CDR3 DNA reads TGTGCCACCAGTGATCCAACAGGGAGTCGAAACGACGAGCAGTACTTC.

Remarks on this clone: Additional DNA sequences in this sample encode the identical CDR3. The chain couples TRBV18 to TRBJ1-2, with unresolved D. The CDR3 is 13 amino acids. Trimming removed 2 bases at V and 2 bases at J, with 6 bases between. Germline V gene data show CDR1 as KGHSH and CDR2 as LQKENI. The CDR3 region has the DNA TGTGCCAGCTCACCAGGGCACAACTATGGCTACACCTTC. Its protein product is CASSPGHNYGYTF.

The chain couples TRBV5-4 to TRBJ2-5, with TRBD2 matching 9 bases. V lost 0 bases to trimming and J lost 5 bases; unmatched junction nucleotides: 8. CDR1 is SGHNT, CDR2 YYREEE, per germline (reference sequence). The CDR3 has 16 residues. The CDR3 sequence: CASSLAGGGAGETQYF. DNA of the CDR3: TGTGCCAGCAGCTTGGCCGGCGGGGGGGCCGGCGAGACCCAGTACTTC.

The rearrangement uses TRBV7-3 and TRBJ2-2; tentatively, D is TRBD1 (6 bases). CDR3 length equals 14 residues. V shed 4 bases and J shed 7 bases, with 13 bases lying between them. Per germline, CDR1 SGHTA and CDR2 FQGTGA. CDR3 in DNA: TGTGCCAGCAGCTCCAACAGGGTCGGCGGGGAGCTGTTTTTT. Its protein product is CASSSNRVGGELFF.

The chain recombines TRBV21-1 with TRBJ1-3; the listed D gene, TRBD1, was not tested against the DNA. TRBV21-1 is shown as a pseudogene. The CDR3 contains 19 residues. CDR3 residues: CASSSQLQGQPNSGNTIYF. The DNA of the CDR3 is TGTGCCAGCAGCTCGCAATTACAGGGACAGCCAAACTCTGGAAACACCATATATTTT.

As for this clone: The junction departs from germline at one end; a sequencing error may be responsible. Other nucleotide sequences from this sample produce the same CDR3. The chain carries TRBV3-1 (or the pseudogene TRBV3-2) and TRBJ1-1; a weak D match, TRBD1 (5 bases). The CDR3 is 11 amino acids. Germline V gives CDR1 LGHDT, CDR2 YNNKEL (reference sequence). CDR3 DNA: TGTGCCAGCAGTCAAGGACATGAAGCTTTCTTT. It specifies CASSQGHEAFF.

V and J are TRBV11-2 and TRBJ2-7; 10 positions agree with TRBD1. Trimming cost V 5 bases and J 3 bases; bases outside gene matches: 1. Germline V gene data show CDR1 as SGHAT and CDR2 as FQNNGV. The CDR3 totals 13 residues. CDR3 in amino acids: CASSRTGGYEQYF. The CDR3, as DNA: TGTGCCAGCAGCCGGACAGGGGGCTACGAGCAGTACTTC.

The chain combines TRBV3-1 (or the pseudogene TRBV3-2) with TRBJ1-5; possibly TRBD1 for D (5 bases). Trimming removed 3 bases from V and 5 bases from J, with 11 bases in between. Germline V gene data show CDR1 as LGHDT and CDR2 as YNNKEL (reference sequence). CDR3 size: 14 residues. The CDR3 DNA follows: TGTGCCAGCAGCCATCTTTCGGGGGATCAGCCCCAGCATTTT. Residues: CASSHLSGDQPQHF.

V usage is TRBV2 and J usage is TRBJ2-7; TRBD1 matches 9 bases. The V gene end was trimmed by 5 bases and the J gene end by 4 bases; junction bases not matched to a gene: 6. The CDR3 is 14 amino acids. Germline assignment: CDR1 SNHLY and CDR2 FYNNEI. This chain's CDR3 is CASSPDRGGYEQYF. The CDR3 DNA reads as TGTGCCAGCAGTCCCGACAGGGGGGGGTACGAGCAGTACTTC.

This chain's CDR3 is CASSLPGEGVYGYTF. The CDR3 bases are TGTGCCAGCAGCCTCCCAGGGGAGGGGGTTTATGGCTACACCTTC. The J gene is TRBJ1-2, the V gene TRBV28; D may be TRBD1 (6 bases). Germline assignment: CDR1 MDHEN and CDR2 SYDVKM. This CDR3 is built from 15 residues. The V and J ends lost 6 bases and 5 bases respectively, with 19 bases between them.

This clone appeared once. The gene calls are TRBV6-4 and TRBJ1-5, with no clear D. The V end lost 3 bases, the J end lost 7 bases, and 10 bases lay between the germline ends. The CDR3 totals 13 residues. Germline CDR1 reads MRHNA; CDR2 reads SNTAGT. The CDR3 region is CASSEREGQPQHF. The CDR3 nucleotides are TGTGCCAGCAGTGAACGGGAGGGACAGCCCCAGCATTTT.